A selection of T cell receptor beta chains follows, all from one sample in a study of T cell responses to AZD1222 COVID-19 vaccine. Data came from immunoSEQ multiplex PCR; TCRdb stores just in-frame clones and leaves some out. Here the sample spans under 150,000 clones, around 90% being singletons. Material: peripheral blood, obtained on day 0 of AZD1222 vaccination. The receptors derive from an adult in good health. The CDR3 runs from the conserved cysteine through the conserved F or W. D genes are given only for firm matches. Clone size, where shown, is once, few, many, or a class for clones that have expanded.

J,size,V,D,CDR3,DNA
TRBJ1-3,-,TRBV18,-,CASSDYRGRSGNTIYF,TGTGCCAGCTCGGATTACCGGGGGCGCTCTGGAAACACCATATATTTT
TRBJ1-1,-,TRBV10-3,TRBD1,CATQTGGNTEAFF,TGTGCCACCCAAACAGGGGGCAACACTGAAGCTTTCTTT
TRBJ1-2,-,TRBV7-2,TRBD1,CASSALRDRGGYTF,TGTGCCAGCAGCGCGCTCCGGGACAGGGGCGGCTACACCTTC
TRBJ1-1,-,TRBV5-1,-,CASSLRGRERDTEAFF,TGCGCCAGCAGCCTTAGGGGGAGAGAGAGAGACACTGAAGCTTTCTTT
TRBJ2-2,-,TRBV5-6,TRBD2,CASSLVLAGGTGELFF,TGTGCCAGCAGCTTGGTTTTAGCGGGAGGGACCGGGGAGCTGTTTTTT
TRBJ2-5,-,TRBV7-9,TRBD2,CASSRGLAGGRETQYF,TGTGCCAGCAGCCGTGGACTAGCGGGAGGACGCGAGACCCAGTACTTC
TRBJ1-5,-,TRBV7-2,-,CASSFVNQPQHF,TGTGCCAGCAGCTTTGTTAATCAGCCCCAGCATTTT
TRBJ2-1,-,TRBV27,TRBD2,CASSITLAGLEGSGGINEQFF,TGTGCCAGCAGTATTACGTTAGCGGGACTCGAGGGGTCCGGGGGGATCAATGAGCAGTTCTTC
TRBJ2-3,-,TRBV28,-,CASSIRQVVQYF,TGTGCCAGCAGTATAAGACAGGTTGTGCAGTATTTT
TRBJ1-3,-,TRBV30,-,CAWSGGPKIYF,TGTGCCTGGAGTGGGGGGCCCAAGATATATTTT
TRBJ2-7,-,TRBV4-1,TRBD2,CASSQDLFGLAGGPVEQYF,TGCGCCAGCAGCCAAGATCTTTTCGGACTAGCGGGAGGGCCCGTCGAGCAGTACTTC
TRBJ2-1,-,TRBV7-9,TRBD1,CASSLEVGQGEQFF,TGTGCCAGCAGCTTAGAAGTAGGACAGGGTGAGCAGTTCTTC
TRBJ1-2,once,TRBV27,-,CASSPDLIVRSNYGYTF,TGTGCCAGCAGTCCGGACCTCATAGTCCGGAGCAACTATGGCTACACCTTC
TRBJ2-1,-,TRBV30,TRBD2,CASLWSGRAYNEQFF,TGTGCCTCTCTTTGGAGCGGGAGGGCATACAATGAGCAGTTCTTC
TRBJ2-7,-,TRBV28,-,CASSSSRDSYEQYF,TGTGCCAGCAGTTCGTCCCGTGACTCCTACGAGCAGTACTTC
TRBJ1-2,-,TRBV27,-,CASSGVGTSSYTF,TGTGCCAGCAGTGGCGTGGGAACTAGTAGCTACACCTTC
TRBJ1-5,-,TRBV6-5,-,CASSQDKGENQPQHF,TGTGCCAGCAGTCAGGACAAGGGGGAGAATCAGCCCCAGCATTTT
TRBJ2-2,-,TRBV3-1/TRBV3-2,TRBD2,CASSQPGLAGVGTGELFF,TGTGCCAGCAGCCAACCGGGACTAGCGGGAGTCGGCACCGGGGAGCTGTTTTTT
TRBJ2-7,-,TRBV5-1,TRBD2,CASSLEGLVNEQYF,TGCGCCAGCAGCTTGGAAGGACTAGTAAACGAGCAGTACTTC
TRBJ2-5,-,TRBV6-5,-,CASSYSPPGRETQYF,TGTGCCAGCAGTTACTCGCCCCCAGGGAGGGAGACCCAGTACTTC
TRBJ1-2,-,TRBV29-1,-,CSVQQGDGYTF,TGCAGCGTGCAACAGGGAGATGGCTACACCTTC
TRBJ2-3,few,TRBV6-5,TRBD1,CASSWTGYTDTQYF,TGTGCCAGCAGCTGGACAGGGTACACAGATACGCAGTATTTT
TRBJ2-5,-,TRBV4-1,-,CASSQMNPRQTQYF,TGCGCCAGCAGCCAAATGAACCCTCGTCAGACCCAGTACTTC
TRBJ1-1,-,TRBV6-2/TRBV6-3,-,CASSYSRLQNTEAFF,TGTGCCAGCAGTTACTCCCGGCTGCAGAACACTGAAGCTTTCTTT
TRBJ2-2,-,TRBV7-3,-,CASSLSTTGELFF,TGTGCCAGCAGCCTATCTACGACCGGGGAGCTGTTTTTT
TRBJ2-1,-,TRBV6-5,-,CASNQGGSYNEQFF,TGTGCCAGCAATCAGGGAGGATCCTACAATGAGCAGTTCTTC
TRBJ1-5,-,TRBV28,-,CASSSPGDGHQPQHF,TGTGCCAGCAGTTCACCCGGGGACGGCCATCAGCCCCAGCATTTT
TRBJ1-2,-,TRBV4-2,-,CASSQATVGGYGYTF,TGTGCCAGCAGCCAGGCCACCGTGGGCGGCTATGGCTACACCTTC
TRBJ1-6,-,TRBV14,-,CASSQFPGPNSPLHF,TGTGCCAGCAGCCAATTTCCAGGCCCTAATTCACCCCTCCACTTT
TRBJ2-7,-,TRBV4-1,TRBD2,CASSQAPSGRYYEQYF,TGCGCCAGCAGCCAAGCCCCTAGCGGGAGGTACTACGAGCAGTACTTC
TRBJ2-1,-,TRBV7-8,-,CASSLLYGGNEQFF,TGTGCCAGCAGCTTACTCTATGGGGGGAATGAGCAGTTCTTC